Reported below is one T cell receptor (beta chain). The junction and the germline gene differ at one end; a read error may be behind it. This specimen comes from a study of human thymus T cells. Thymus tissue was removed during corrective cardiac surgery. Sequenced by immunoSEQ multiplex PCR; TCRdb stores in-frame clones only, minus some. The data contain tens of thousands of clones, 90% to 98% of them singletons. Germline V lookup: CDR1 LGHNA, CDR2 YSLEER. This CDR3 spans 18 amino acids. This clonotype was sampled from a boy under two years old with a congenital heart defect but otherwise immunologically healthy. The chain joins TRBV4-3 to TRBJ1-6; perhaps TRBD1 as D (5 bases). The sequenced material came from thymus tissue. CDR3 sequence (DNA): TGCGCCAGCAGCCAAGAAAGTCGGGGCCGCTCCTCTAATTCACCCCTCCACTTT. Protein: CASSQESRGRSSNSPLHF.